The rows below give T cell receptor beta chains drawn from one sample of a study of cytomegalovirus exposure and HLA in healthy donors. Produced via immunoSEQ multiplex PCR; TCRdb's table is partial and in-frame only. The table shows about 190,000 clones, with more than 80% occurring only once. Sequencing was performed on PBMCs. These receptors were obtained from a woman in her forties or fifties in good health and CMV-seropositive. The CDR3 runs from the conserved cysteine through the conserved F or W. The order of the fields is D gene, clone size, J gene, V gene, CDR3 DNA, CDR3 protein. A D gene is named only where the DNA matches it firmly. Size is stated for part of the rows, as once, few or many counts, or as a class when the clone is expanded.

TRBD1 | . | TRBJ1-6 | TRBV27 | TGTGCCAGCAGGATCGACAGGGCTGGAGATTCACCCCTCCACTTT | CASRIDRAGDSPLHF
TRBD1 | . | TRBJ2-7 | TRBV11-1 | TGTGCCAGCAGCTCCGCCCCTGGACAGGGTTTTGGATCCGAGCAGTACTTC | CASSSAPGQGFGSEQYF
. | few | TRBJ1-3 | TRBV7-6 | TGTGCCAGCAGCCCATCCTCTGGAAACACCATATATTTT | CASSPSSGNTIYF
. | . | TRBJ2-1 | TRBV5-1 | TGCGCCAGCAGCCTACAGAGAATCAACAATGAGCAGTTCTTC | CASSLQRINNEQFF
TRBD1 | . | TRBJ1-5 | TRBV4-3 | TGCGCCAGCAGCCCCGGGACAGGGGGCGTTCAGCCCCAGCATTTT | CASSPGTGGVQPQHF
. | once | TRBJ2-1 | TRBV30 | TGTGCCTGGAGTGTAGGGGGTTCCTACAATGAGCAGTTCTTC | CAWSVGGSYNEQFF
. | . | TRBJ1-3 | TRBV7-2 | TGTGCCAGCAGCTTAGGCCTCGTAGGGGACTCTGGAAACACCATATATTTT | CASSLGLVGDSGNTIYF
TRBD1 | . | TRBJ2-2 | TRBV11-3 | TGTGCCAGCAGCTCACCGGACAGGGGTGGGGAGCTGTTTTTT | CASSSPDRGGELFF
TRBD1 | . | TRBJ1-3 | TRBV7-2 | TGTGCCAGCAGCTCCGGGACAGGTTCGGGAAACACCATATATTTT | CASSSGTGSGNTIYF
. | once | TRBJ1-2 | TRBV5-1 | TGTGCCAGCAGCCCGGGTGGGGCGCTGATCTATGGCTACACCTTC | CASSPGGALIYGYTF
. | once | TRBJ1-2 | TRBV7-2 | TGTGCCAGCAGCTTAAGGGGAGGCAGCTATGGCTACACCTTC | CASSLRGGSYGYTF
. | . | TRBJ2-1 | TRBV9 | TGTGCCAGCAGCGTTCCAGGGTTTGAGCAGTTCTTC | CASSVPGFEQFF
. | . | TRBJ2-7 | TRBV6-5 | TGTGCCAGCAGTCAGGGACACGAGCAGTACTTC | CASSQGHEQYF
TRBD2 | few | TRBJ2-1 | TRBV28 | TGTGCCAGCAGTTTATGGACAGCGGGGGGTTACAATGAGCAGTTCTTC | CASSLWTAGGYNEQFF
TRBD1 | . | TRBJ2-2 | TRBV12-5 | TGTGCTAGTGGTTTGTCAATTTACAGGGGATTAAACACCGGGGAGCTGTTTTTT | CASGLSIYRGLNTGELFF
. | once | TRBJ1-1 | TRBV2 | TGTGCCAGCAGCCCCCAGGGGAACACTGAAGCTTTCTTT | CASSPQGNTEAFF